This is a list of T cell receptor beta chains from one sample in a study of a mutant IDH1 vaccine in newly diagnosed glioma. Using immunoSEQ multiplex PCR, the repertoire was profiled, and TCRdb retains in-frame clones only, with some absent. The top ten clones hold approximately 4.2% of a sample with about 59,000 clones, about 90% of them seen once. Their specific antigens are unknown. Here the sequenced sample was PBMCs, taken from a glioma patient whose treatment included an IDH1 peptide vaccine. These receptors were taken from a woman aged 40 to 49 with glioma. Both conserved end residues are part of each CDR3. A D gene is named only where the DNA matches it firmly. Clone size, where shown, is once, few, many, or a class for clones that have expanded.

clone size: once
D gene: TRBD2
J gene: TRBJ2-7
V gene: TRBV5-8
CDR3 protein: CASSPGLAGGPEEQYF
CDR3 DNA: TGTGCCAGCAGCCCTGGGCTTGCGGGAGGGCCAGAGGAGCAGTACTTC

clone size: -
D gene: TRBD1
J gene: TRBJ2-1
V gene: TRBV5-4
CDR3 protein: CASSLGQGANNEQFF
CDR3 DNA: TGTGCCAGCAGCTTGGGGCAGGGGGCCAACAATGAGCAGTTCTTC

clone size: -
D gene: TRBD2
J gene: TRBJ2-7
V gene: TRBV7-2
CDR3 protein: CASSLESQRGSYEQYF
CDR3 DNA: TGTGCCAGCAGCTTAGAGTCCCAGCGGGGGTCCTACGAGCAGTACTTC

clone size: -
D gene: -
J gene: TRBJ2-7
V gene: TRBV2
CDR3 protein: CASLRLDPSYEQYF
CDR3 DNA: TGTGCCAGCCTAAGACTAGACCCCTCCTACGAGCAGTACTTC

clone size: -
D gene: TRBD1
J gene: TRBJ2-3
V gene: TRBV7-9
CDR3 protein: CASSRDRGGTDTQYF
CDR3 DNA: TGTGCCAGCAGCAGGGACAGGGGGGGAACAGATACGCAGTATTTT

clone size: -
D gene: -
J gene: TRBJ1-3
V gene: TRBV6-6
CDR3 protein: CASSYLSQSGNTIYF
CDR3 DNA: TGTGCCAGCAGTTACTTGTCGCAATCGGGAAACACCATATATTTT

clone size: -
D gene: -
J gene: TRBJ2-7
V gene: TRBV15
CDR3 protein: CATSREEEGASSYEQYF
CDR3 DNA: TGTGCCACCAGCAGAGAAGAGGAGGGGGCCAGCTCCTACGAGCAGTACTTC

clone size: -
D gene: -
J gene: TRBJ1-6
V gene: TRBV4-3
CDR3 protein: CASSQTEDSPLHF
CDR3 DNA: TGCGCCAGCAGCCAGACAGAGGATTCACCCCTCCACTTT

clone size: once
D gene: -
J gene: TRBJ2-5
V gene: TRBV20-1
CDR3 protein: CSSGAQETQYF
CDR3 DNA: TGCAGTTCAGGGGCCCAAGAGACCCAGTACTTC

clone size: -
D gene: TRBD1
J gene: TRBJ1-5
V gene: TRBV7-2
CDR3 protein: CASTQTGGSQPQHF
CDR3 DNA: TGTGCCAGCACCCAGACAGGGGGCAGTCAGCCCCAGCATTTT

clone size: -
D gene: -
J gene: TRBJ2-3
V gene: TRBV7-9
CDR3 protein: CASSLATRSDTQYF
CDR3 DNA: TGTGCCAGCAGCTTAGCAACTAGGTCAGATACGCAGTATTTT

clone size: -
D gene: -
J gene: TRBJ2-7
V gene: TRBV7-9
CDR3 protein: CASSGQDTTSYEQYF
CDR3 DNA: TGTGCCAGCAGCGGCCAGGACACTACCTCCTACGAGCAGTACTTC

clone size: -
D gene: -
J gene: TRBJ2-3
V gene: TRBV7-8
CDR3 protein: CASSFGPRDTQYF
CDR3 DNA: TGTGCCAGCAGCTTCGGTCCAAGAGATACGCAGTATTTT

clone size: -
D gene: -
J gene: TRBJ1-1
V gene: TRBV27
CDR3 protein: CASSLYGGRTEAFF
CDR3 DNA: TGTGCCAGCAGTTTATACGGAGGACGGACTGAAGCTTTCTTT

clone size: -
D gene: -
J gene: TRBJ1-6
V gene: TRBV4-2
CDR3 protein: CASSPRGSGENSPLHF
CDR3 DNA: TGTGCCAGCAGCCCCCGGGGGAGCGGGGAAAATTCACCCCTCCACTTT

clone size: -
D gene: -
J gene: TRBJ1-1
V gene: TRBV11-2
CDR3 protein: CASSFRQDEAFF
CDR3 DNA: TGTGCCAGCAGCTTTCGACAGGATGAAGCTTTCTTT

clone size: once
D gene: -
J gene: TRBJ2-6
V gene: TRBV6-1
CDR3 protein: CASSDANLPGANVLTF
CDR3 DNA: TGTGCCAGCAGTGACGCAAATTTACCTGGGGCCAACGTCCTGACTTTC

clone size: -
D gene: -
J gene: TRBJ2-5
V gene: TRBV5-1
CDR3 protein: CASRSGTAGETQYF
CDR3 DNA: TGCGCCAGCAGATCAGGGACAGCGGGGGAGACCCAGTACTTC

clone size: -
D gene: TRBD1
J gene: TRBJ1-3
V gene: TRBV19
CDR3 protein: CASSEQGLGNTIYF
CDR3 DNA: TGTGCCAGTAGTGAACAGGGGCTTGGAAACACCATATATTTT

clone size: -
D gene: -
J gene: TRBJ1-3
V gene: TRBV5-1
CDR3 protein: CASSLITGTGNTIYF
CDR3 DNA: TGCGCCAGCAGCTTAATCACAGGGACTGGAAACACCATATATTTT

clone size: -
D gene: -
J gene: TRBJ1-5
V gene: TRBV4-1
CDR3 protein: CASSQDHKTGLGYQPQHF
CDR3 DNA: TGCGCCAGCAGCCAAGATCATAAGACAGGCCTGGGCTATCAGCCCCAGCATTTT

clone size: -
D gene: -
J gene: TRBJ2-5
V gene: TRBV5-1
CDR3 protein: CASSLLAGGEETQYF
CDR3 DNA: TGCGCCAGCAGCTTGTTGGCAGGTGGGGAGGAGACCCAGTACTTC

clone size: -
D gene: -
J gene: TRBJ2-1
V gene: TRBV4-1
CDR3 protein: CASSQYNEQFF
CDR3 DNA: TGCGCCAGCAGCCAATACAATGAGCAGTTCTTC

clone size: -
D gene: TRBD1
J gene: TRBJ1-5
V gene: TRBV30
CDR3 protein: CACQQGGNQPQHF
CDR3 DNA: TGTGCCTGTCAACAGGGGGGCAATCAGCCCCAGCATTTT

clone size: -
D gene: -
J gene: TRBJ1-5
V gene: TRBV2
CDR3 protein: CASSEARGAGQPQHF
CDR3 DNA: TGTGCCAGCAGTGAAGCGCGTGGGGCTGGTCAGCCCCAGCATTTT

clone size: -
D gene: TRBD1
J gene: TRBJ2-1
V gene: TRBV6-6
CDR3 protein: CASSRTGVEQFF
CDR3 DNA: TGTGCCAGCAGTCGTACAGGGGTTGAGCAGTTCTTC

clone size: -
D gene: TRBD2
J gene: TRBJ2-5
V gene: TRBV25-1
CDR3 protein: CASSPGRLAAWETQYF
CDR3 DNA: TGTGCCAGCAGCCCCGGTCGGCTAGCGGCTTGGGAGACCCAGTACTTC

clone size: -
D gene: -
J gene: TRBJ1-4
V gene: TRBV30
CDR3 protein: CAWSVHAAEKLFF
CDR3 DNA: TGTGCCTGGAGTGTACACGCGGCTGAAAAACTGTTTTTT

clone size: -
D gene: TRBD2
J gene: TRBJ2-3
V gene: TRBV4-1
CDR3 protein: CASSQESPGTSGGTDTQYF
CDR3 DNA: TGCGCCAGCAGCCAAGAGTCGCCGGGGACTAGCGGGGGCACAGATACGCAGTATTTT

clone size: -
D gene: -
J gene: TRBJ2-7
V gene: TRBV4-1
CDR3 protein: CASSQGGNYEQYF
CDR3 DNA: TGCGCCAGCAGCCAAGGGGGCAACTACGAGCAGTACTTC

clone size: -
D gene: -
J gene: TRBJ2-7
V gene: TRBV5-1
CDR3 protein: CASSLVRPYSYEQYF
CDR3 DNA: TGCGCCAGCAGCTTGGTGAGGCCCTACTCCTACGAGCAGTACTTC

clone size: -
D gene: -
J gene: TRBJ1-6
V gene: TRBV2
CDR3 protein: CASTQDRNSPLHF
CDR3 DNA: TGTGCCAGCACTCAAGACAGGAATTCACCCCTCCACTTT

clone size: -
D gene: -
J gene: TRBJ2-3
V gene: TRBV4-3
CDR3 protein: CASSQDGAEGTQYF
CDR3 DNA: TGCGCCAGCAGCCAAGATGGGGCTGAAGGTACGCAGTATTTT

clone size: once
D gene: -
J gene: TRBJ2-4
V gene: TRBV5-4
CDR3 protein: CASSFNEQGAPDF
CDR3 DNA: TGTGCCAGCAGCTTTAACGAACAGGGTGCCCCGGACTTC

clone size: -
D gene: TRBD1
J gene: TRBJ1-4
V gene: TRBV19
CDR3 protein: CASRPYGTDHEKLFF
CDR3 DNA: TGTGCCAGTAGACCTTACGGGACAGACCATGAAAAACTGTTTTTT

clone size: -
D gene: -
J gene: TRBJ2-3
V gene: TRBV9
CDR3 protein: CASSQGPSTDTQYF
CDR3 DNA: TGTGCCAGCAGCCAGGGGCCCAGCACAGATACGCAGTATTTT

clone size: -
D gene: TRBD2
J gene: TRBJ2-7
V gene: TRBV2
CDR3 protein: CASRPSNAGAYEQYF
CDR3 DNA: TGTGCCAGCAGACCGTCTAACGCGGGAGCGTACGAGCAGTACTTC

clone size: -
D gene: TRBD2
J gene: TRBJ2-1
V gene: TRBV7-6
CDR3 protein: CASSLGTSGSRDEQFF
CDR3 DNA: TGTGCCAGCAGCTTAGGGACTAGCGGGAGTAGAGATGAGCAGTTCTTC

clone size: -
D gene: -
J gene: TRBJ2-2
V gene: TRBV7-2
CDR3 protein: CASSSSRLAGELFF
CDR3 DNA: TGTGCCAGCAGCTCGTCCAGACTAGCCGGGGAGCTGTTTTTT

clone size: -
D gene: -
J gene: TRBJ1-2
V gene: TRBV5-6
CDR3 protein: CASSLRAALYGYTF
CDR3 DNA: TGTGCCAGCAGTTTGAGGGCAGCGCTATATGGCTACACCTTC

clone size: -
D gene: -
J gene: TRBJ2-7
V gene: TRBV19
CDR3 protein: CASSPRGRVFSYEQYF
CDR3 DNA: TGTGCCAGTAGTCCTCGAGGCAGGGTCTTCTCCTACGAGCAGTACTTC

clone size: -
D gene: -
J gene: TRBJ2-2
V gene: TRBV5-5
CDR3 protein: CASSLGSGELFF
CDR3 DNA: TGTGCCAGCAGCTTGGGATCCGGGGAGCTGTTTTTT

clone size: -
D gene: TRBD1
J gene: TRBJ1-1
V gene: TRBV30
CDR3 protein: CAWSPRDRGRRAFF
CDR3 DNA: TGTGCCTGGAGCCCCCGGGACAGGGGGCGGCGAGCTTTCTTT

clone size: -
D gene: TRBD1
J gene: TRBJ1-3
V gene: TRBV7-2
CDR3 protein: CASSPGGSSGNTIYF
CDR3 DNA: TGTGCCAGCTCTCCAGGGGGGAGCTCTGGAAACACCATATATTTT

clone size: -
D gene: -
J gene: TRBJ2-5
V gene: TRBV6-4
CDR3 protein: CASHHQETQYF
CDR3 DNA: TGTGCCAGCCACCACCAAGAGACCCAGTACTTC

clone size: -
D gene: -
J gene: TRBJ2-2
V gene: TRBV5-4
CDR3 protein: CASSLAGRDTGELFF
CDR3 DNA: TGTGCCAGCAGCTTGGCTGGTAGAGACACCGGGGAGCTGTTTTTT

clone size: -
D gene: -
J gene: TRBJ2-4
V gene: TRBV6-5
CDR3 protein: CASTPRATAKNIQYF
CDR3 DNA: TGTGCCAGCACCCCCAGGGCCACAGCCAAAAACATTCAGTACTTC

clone size: -
D gene: TRBD1
J gene: TRBJ1-1
V gene: TRBV2
CDR3 protein: CASSRQGMNTEAFF
CDR3 DNA: TGTGCCAGCAGCCGACAGGGGATGAACACTGAAGCTTTCTTT

clone size: -
D gene: -
J gene: TRBJ1-1
V gene: TRBV6-1
CDR3 protein: CASSREFRMNTEAFF
CDR3 DNA: TGTGCCAGCAGTCGCGAGTTCCGCATGAACACTGAAGCTTTCTTT

clone size: -
D gene: -
J gene: TRBJ1-1
V gene: TRBV28
CDR3 protein: CASSPSDMNTEAFF
CDR3 DNA: TGTGCCAGCAGTCCCAGCGATATGAACACTGAAGCTTTCTTT

clone size: once
D gene: -
J gene: TRBJ1-1
V gene: TRBV7-9
CDR3 protein: CASSLDRVNTEAFF
CDR3 DNA: TGTGCCAGCAGCTTAGACAGAGTGAACACTGAAGCTTTCTTT

clone size: -
D gene: TRBD2
J gene: TRBJ2-1
V gene: TRBV7-9
CDR3 protein: CASSLGAGGPANEQFF
CDR3 DNA: TGTGCCAGCAGCTTAGGTGCGGGAGGGCCTGCCAATGAGCAGTTCTTC

clone size: -
D gene: TRBD2
J gene: TRBJ2-7
V gene: TRBV10-1
CDR3 protein: CASSESGREGEQYF
CDR3 DNA: TGCGCCAGCAGTGAGAGCGGGAGGGAAGGCGAGCAGTACTTC

clone size: -
D gene: TRBD2
J gene: TRBJ2-1
V gene: TRBV28
CDR3 protein: CASTVAGKVDNEQFF
CDR3 DNA: TGTGCCAGCACTGTAGCGGGAAAAGTGGACAATGAGCAGTTCTTC